This paragraph reports one T cell receptor beta chain. Its antigen is currently unknown. The sample is drawn from a study of a mutant IDH1 vaccine in newly diagnosed glioma. Turning to the study itself: Beginning 4-6 weeks after radiotherapy alone, or with temozolomide cycles, vaccination took place. Patients had received radiotherapy, temozolomide, or both previously, most receiving both.

Regarding time point: week 5, during vaccination. The study gave 300 ug of mutant IDH1 20-mer peptide per vaccine dose, with topical imiquimod. In germline, CDR1 is SGHTA, CDR2 FQGNSA. With 7 bases clipped from V and 0 bases from J, the junction kept 7 bases outside the gene matches. The length of the CDR3 is 16 residues. Clones were sequenced by immunoSEQ multiplex PCR, and TCRdb holds only the in-frame ones, with some missing. This table holds about 28,000 clones, around 87% found once. This receptor was identified in a woman in her thirties or forties with glioma. Some clones in this sample may be carry-over from other donors' samples. The sample consisted of peripheral blood mononuclear cells (PBMCs), taken from a glioma patient whose treatment included an IDH1 peptide vaccine. V and J are TRBV7-2 and TRBJ1-3, with 9 positions matching TRBD1. CDR3 region: CASNLQGAGSGNTIYF. CDR3 sequence (DNA): TGTGCCAGCAACCTACAGGGGGCTGGCTCTGGAAACACCATATATTTT.